This T cell receptor beta chain was identified during a study of blood T cell repertoires in COVID-19. Study as a whole: Acute-phase and convalescent COVID-19 samples originated in the United States, Italy and Spain. PBMCs, B-cell-depleted T cells, or T cells were the source of the cDNA or gDNA that made up the material.

As processed by the authors: Reference gene primers were amplified, and this amplification served to estimate nucleated cell counts. Clones were read by immunoSEQ multiplex PCR, and TCRdb kept only the in-frame ones, dropping some. The D gene and trimming were derived from the DNA, and the V and J assignments and clone size from that table. Here the sample spans around 100,000 clones, roughly nine tenths being singletons. Between the trimmed V and J ends, which lost 1 base and 6 bases, there was a span of 15 bases. The CDR3 spans 15 residues. CDR1 and CDR2 from the germline V gene are MDHEN and SYDVKM.

The receptor was derived from a human donor in a cohort sampled during active COVID-19. The chain couples TRBV28 to TRBJ1-2, with a weak D call TRBD1 (5 bases). The sample taken for sequencing was peripheral blood. The CDR3 sequence is CASSLLEGRRDGYTF. In DNA, the CDR3 is TGTGCCAGCAGTTTATTGGAGGGGAGAAGGGATGGCTACACCTTC.